A selection of T cell receptor beta chains follows, all from one sample in a study of blood T cell repertoires in COVID-19. The protocol was immunoSEQ multiplex PCR, while the TCRdb copy is restricted to in-frame clones and leaves out a portion. The data show about 190,000 clones, about nine tenths seen once. What was sequenced was peripheral blood. Receptor source: a man aged 35-49 years with acute or convalescent COVID-19. Each CDR3 is given with its conserved first and last residue. Fields, in order: D gene, CDR3 length, clone size, J gene, V gene, CDR3 DNA, CDR3 protein. D genes are given only for firm matches. The size field is filled for only some rows; it gives once, few, many or a size class.

d_call: NA
cdr3_length: 15
clone_size: NA
j_call: TRBJ2-5
v_call: TRBV6-2/TRBV6-3
cdr3_nt: TGTGCCAGCAGCCCGGCCGTAGGGAGCGGGGAGACCCAGTACTTC
cdr3_aa: CASSPAVGSGETQYF

d_call: TRBD2
cdr3_length: 13
clone_size: NA
j_call: TRBJ2-2
v_call: TRBV2
cdr3_nt: TGTGCCAGCAAAGAGCGGGGTGGCGGGGAGCTGTTTTTT
cdr3_aa: CASKERGGGELFF

d_call: NA
cdr3_length: 14
clone_size: NA
j_call: TRBJ2-7
v_call: TRBV14
cdr3_nt: TGTGCCAGCAGCCAAGGGTTCGAGCCCTACGAGCAGTACTTC
cdr3_aa: CASSQGFEPYEQYF

d_call: TRBD2
cdr3_length: 16
clone_size: NA
j_call: TRBJ2-3
v_call: TRBV9
cdr3_nt: TGTGCCAGCAGCGTTCTAGCGGGGAGTAGCACAGATACGCAGTATTTT
cdr3_aa: CASSVLAGSSTDTQYF

d_call: NA
cdr3_length: 15
clone_size: NA
j_call: TRBJ2-5
v_call: TRBV18
cdr3_nt: TGTGCCAGCTCACCACGCGGGGACTCCGCAGAGACCCAGTACTTC
cdr3_aa: CASSPRGDSAETQYF

d_call: TRBD2
cdr3_length: 15
clone_size: NA
j_call: TRBJ2-1
v_call: TRBV9
cdr3_nt: TGTGCCAGCAGCGTAGATAGCGGGGGGGTGAATGAGCAGTTCTTC
cdr3_aa: CASSVDSGGVNEQFF

d_call: NA
cdr3_length: 16
clone_size: NA
j_call: TRBJ2-1
v_call: TRBV28
cdr3_nt: TGTGCCAGCAGTGCCCCGACAGCCCGCTCCTACAATGAGCAGTTCTTC
cdr3_aa: CASSAPTARSYNEQFF

d_call: TRBD1
cdr3_length: 14
clone_size: NA
j_call: TRBJ2-1
v_call: TRBV2
cdr3_nt: TGTGCCAGCAGTTACGACAGGGTGAGAGATGAGCAGTTCTTC
cdr3_aa: CASSYDRVRDEQFF

d_call: TRBD1
cdr3_length: 14
clone_size: NA
j_call: TRBJ2-7
v_call: TRBV15
cdr3_nt: TGTGCCACCAGCAGGAAGGGACAGTCCTACGAGCAGTACTTC
cdr3_aa: CATSRKGQSYEQYF

d_call: TRBD2
cdr3_length: 15
clone_size: NA
j_call: TRBJ2-1
v_call: TRBV11-3
cdr3_nt: TGTGCCAGCAGCTCCACAGGACTAGTAGCAAATGAGCAGTTCTTC
cdr3_aa: CASSSTGLVANEQFF

d_call: NA
cdr3_length: 13
clone_size: NA
j_call: TRBJ2-7
v_call: TRBV11-2
cdr3_nt: TGTGCCAGCAGCTTGGGATACAGGGTCGAGCAGTACTTC
cdr3_aa: CASSLGYRVEQYF

d_call: NA
cdr3_length: 13
clone_size: NA
j_call: TRBJ1-1
v_call: TRBV19
cdr3_nt: TGTGCCAGTACCCCGACATCCTTCACTGAAGCTTTCTTT
cdr3_aa: CASTPTSFTEAFF

d_call: NA
cdr3_length: 15
clone_size: NA
j_call: TRBJ1-1
v_call: TRBV7-9
cdr3_nt: TGTGCCAGCAGCTTAAGCCTGGGCCGATTTAGTGAAGCTTTCTTT
cdr3_aa: CASSLSLGRFSEAFF

d_call: NA
cdr3_length: 14
clone_size: NA
j_call: TRBJ1-2
v_call: TRBV29-1
cdr3_nt: TGCAGCGTTGAAGATAGGCGGGGGAAGGTCGGCTACACCTTC
cdr3_aa: CSVEDRRGKVGYTF

d_call: NA
cdr3_length: 13
clone_size: few
j_call: TRBJ2-7
v_call: TRBV2
cdr3_nt: TGTGCCAGCAGTTGGCAGGATGAGTACGAGCAGTACTTC
cdr3_aa: CASSWQDEYEQYF

d_call: TRBD1
cdr3_length: 15
clone_size: NA
j_call: TRBJ2-5
v_call: TRBV30
cdr3_nt: TGTGCCTGGAGTGTTCCCCAGGGGGCTGGGGAGACCCAGTACTTC
cdr3_aa: CAWSVPQGAGETQYF

d_call: TRBD1
cdr3_length: 15
clone_size: NA
j_call: TRBJ1-1
v_call: TRBV2
cdr3_nt: TGTGCCAGCAGTTCAGCTCGGACAGGGGGGGCTGAAGCTTTCTTT
cdr3_aa: CASSSARTGGAEAFF

d_call: NA
cdr3_length: 15
clone_size: NA
j_call: TRBJ1-1
v_call: TRBV14
cdr3_nt: TGTGCCAGCAGCCATATAACCATGAGGAACACTGAAGCTTTCTTT
cdr3_aa: CASSHITMRNTEAFF

d_call: TRBD1
cdr3_length: 16
clone_size: once
j_call: TRBJ2-2
v_call: TRBV7-3
cdr3_nt: TGTGCCAGCAGCTTGGTCCGGACAGGCCACGCCGGGGAGCTGTTTTTT
cdr3_aa: CASSLVRTGHAGELFF

d_call: TRBD2
cdr3_length: 15
clone_size: NA
j_call: TRBJ2-7
v_call: TRBV9
cdr3_nt: TGTGCCAGCAGCACCGGAACTAGCGTTCCCTACGAGCAGTACTTC
cdr3_aa: CASSTGTSVPYEQYF

d_call: TRBD2
cdr3_length: 15
clone_size: NA
j_call: TRBJ2-7
v_call: TRBV2
cdr3_nt: TGTGCCAGCAGCTCAGGACGCGGGGGGACCTACGAGCAGTACTTC
cdr3_aa: CASSSGRGGTYEQYF

d_call: TRBD1
cdr3_length: 14
clone_size: NA
j_call: TRBJ1-2
v_call: TRBV19
cdr3_nt: TGTGCCAGTAGTAGACCGGGACAGAGGGACGGCTACACCTTC
cdr3_aa: CASSRPGQRDGYTF

d_call: NA
cdr3_length: 15
clone_size: NA
j_call: TRBJ1-2
v_call: TRBV7-9
cdr3_nt: TGTGCCAGCAGCTTGCGCGAGTCCTCAAACTATGGCTACACCTTC
cdr3_aa: CASSLRESSNYGYTF

d_call: TRBD1
cdr3_length: 14
clone_size: once
j_call: TRBJ1-4
v_call: TRBV30
cdr3_nt: TGTGCCTGGAGGCGACAGGGGCCCGAGGAAAAACTGTTTTTT
cdr3_aa: CAWRRQGPEEKLFF

d_call: NA
cdr3_length: 15
clone_size: NA
j_call: TRBJ1-5
v_call: TRBV18
cdr3_nt: TGTGCCAGCTCACCTCAGGGCTCGGGGGATCAGCCCCAGCATTTT
cdr3_aa: CASSPQGSGDQPQHF

d_call: TRBD1
cdr3_length: 15
clone_size: NA
j_call: TRBJ1-5
v_call: TRBV7-8
cdr3_nt: TGTGCCAGCGGGGGACAGGGGCGCGGGTATCAGCCCCAGCATTTT
cdr3_aa: CASGGQGRGYQPQHF

d_call: NA
cdr3_length: 15
clone_size: NA
j_call: TRBJ1-2
v_call: TRBV19
cdr3_nt: TGTGCCAGTAGCCCCCGGGGGGTTCTAGGTTATGGCTACACCTTC
cdr3_aa: CASSPRGVLGYGYTF

d_call: TRBD2
cdr3_length: 17
clone_size: NA
j_call: TRBJ2-5
v_call: TRBV5-1
cdr3_nt: TGCGCCAGCAGCTGGGGGCGGGGGGCCGGAGGTCAAGAGACCCAGTACTTC
cdr3_aa: CASSWGRGAGGQETQYF

d_call: NA
cdr3_length: 12
clone_size: NA
j_call: TRBJ1-2
v_call: TRBV5-4
cdr3_nt: TGTGCCAGCCGAGGGAACGCCCATGGCTACACCTTC
cdr3_aa: CASRGNAHGYTF

d_call: TRBD1
cdr3_length: 15
clone_size: NA
j_call: TRBJ1-5
v_call: TRBV10-1
cdr3_nt: TGCGCCAGCAGTCCCGGGACAGGTGTAGGACAGCCCCAGCATTTT
cdr3_aa: CASSPGTGVGQPQHF

d_call: TRBD1
cdr3_length: 14
clone_size: NA
j_call: TRBJ2-7
v_call: TRBV27
cdr3_nt: TGTGCCAGCAGTTGGACAGGGGGCGGCTACGAGCAGTACTTC
cdr3_aa: CASSWTGGGYEQYF

d_call: NA
cdr3_length: 16
clone_size: NA
j_call: TRBJ2-5
v_call: TRBV7-6
cdr3_nt: TGTGCCAGCAGCTTAGTTGAGAGGATGGGGGCCGAGACCCAGTACTTC
cdr3_aa: CASSLVERMGAETQYF

d_call: TRBD1
cdr3_length: 15
clone_size: NA
j_call: TRBJ1-2
v_call: TRBV4-1
cdr3_nt: TGCGCCAGCAGCCAAGATCAGGGGGCTAACTATGGCTACACCTTC
cdr3_aa: CASSQDQGANYGYTF

d_call: TRBD1
cdr3_length: 14
clone_size: NA
j_call: TRBJ1-1
v_call: TRBV13
cdr3_nt: TGTGCCAGCAGCCGACAGGGCCGGGGCACTGAAGCTTTCTTT
cdr3_aa: CASSRQGRGTEAFF

d_call: TRBD1
cdr3_length: 13
clone_size: NA
j_call: TRBJ2-2
v_call: TRBV4-1
cdr3_nt: TGCGCCACCGGACAGGGGGACACCGGGGAGCTGTTTTTT
cdr3_aa: CATGQGDTGELFF

d_call: NA
cdr3_length: 12
clone_size: NA
j_call: TRBJ2-2
v_call: TRBV5-4
cdr3_nt: TGTGCCAGCAGCCCCGAGGCCGGGGAGCTGTTTTTT
cdr3_aa: CASSPEAGELFF

d_call: NA
cdr3_length: 17
clone_size: NA
j_call: TRBJ1-4
v_call: TRBV2
cdr3_nt: TGTGCCAGCAGTGAGAGGGCGGGCAGGCCAACTAATGAAAAACTGTTTTTT
cdr3_aa: CASSERAGRPTNEKLFF

d_call: NA
cdr3_length: 13
clone_size: NA
j_call: TRBJ1-1
v_call: TRBV30
cdr3_nt: TGTGCCTGGACGGGCAGGGCTTTCACTGAAGCTTTCTTT
cdr3_aa: CAWTGRAFTEAFF

d_call: NA
cdr3_length: 14
clone_size: NA
j_call: TRBJ2-5
v_call: TRBV7-2
cdr3_nt: TGTGCCTCATCGCGTTCTGGGGCGAGGGAGACCCAGTACTTC
cdr3_aa: CASSRSGARETQYF

d_call: NA
cdr3_length: 12
clone_size: NA
j_call: TRBJ2-7
v_call: TRBV5-1
cdr3_nt: TGCGCCAGCAGCTCCGGGTCCTACGAGCAGTACTTC
cdr3_aa: CASSSGSYEQYF